This T cell receptor beta chain was identified in a study of cytomegalovirus exposure and HLA in healthy donors. The study's findings and limits: Presence/absence analyses supposed approximately even sequencing depth among donors. Productive status was seen about 90% or about 30% of the time for most TCR beta V segments in an earlier analysis. A later examination showed that TCR association rates differed by HLA locus, with DRB1 most and HLA-C fewest. Immune exposure was documented only through CMV serostatus.

This PCR relied on a set of 60 Vbeta primers and 13 Jbeta primers. Sequencing used immunoSEQ multiplex PCR; TCRdb keeps in-frame clones, though not all of them. The sample includes over 200,000 clones, about three quarters of them seen just once. On this clone: What it binds is not known.

Germline CDR1 reads SEHNR; CDR2 reads FQNEAQ (reference sequence). CDR3 size: 15 residues. V shed 5 bases and J 4 bases; nucleotides not matched to a gene: 11. This chain joins TRBV7-9 and TRBJ2-7; 7 bases are a match to TRBD1. The sample comprised PBMCs. This clonotype was sampled from a woman aged 55 to 70 in good health and CMV-seropositive. CDR3 bases: TGTGCCAGCAGCCCCCCGGGACAGACGGATTACGAGCAGTACTTC. Its translation is CASSPPGQTDYEQYF.